The TCR beta chain described here comes from a study of T cells in Graves' hyperthyroidism and ophthalmopathy. Across the study: At initial diagnosis, before any treatment had begun, peripheral blood was obtained.

The source material, RNA transcripts, was used to amplify TCR beta CDR3 regions. A first-round RT-PCR of the TCR CDR3 used the HTBI primer set. TCRdb reprocessed the multiplex PCR reads with MiXCR, giving one entry per CDR3 protein. The sample lists about 560,000 distinct CDR3 sequences, over 15% occurring once. The sample holds a few counts of this clonotype. The antigen is unknown. Study-wide results and caveats: Blood held most thyroid clonotypes expanded above 0.001 frequency.

CDR1 MGHDK and CDR2 SYGVNS come from the germline V gene. The CDR3 covers 12 residues. Trimming removed 5 bases from V and 7 bases from J, with 8 bases in between. A patient was excluded if there was uncontrolled infection, other autoimmune disease, pregnancy or lactation. The study based diagnoses on clinical symptoms, serum thyroxine and TRAb, thyroid ultrasound and orbital computed tomography. This sequence was found in a woman younger than 35 with Graves' hyperthyroidism. The sample taken for sequencing was blood. This sequence joins TRBV25-1 and TRBJ1-4; the D is unclear. CDR3: CASSTFSEKLFF. The CDR3, as DNA: TGTGCCAGCAGTACTTTTAGTGAAAAACTGTTTTTT.